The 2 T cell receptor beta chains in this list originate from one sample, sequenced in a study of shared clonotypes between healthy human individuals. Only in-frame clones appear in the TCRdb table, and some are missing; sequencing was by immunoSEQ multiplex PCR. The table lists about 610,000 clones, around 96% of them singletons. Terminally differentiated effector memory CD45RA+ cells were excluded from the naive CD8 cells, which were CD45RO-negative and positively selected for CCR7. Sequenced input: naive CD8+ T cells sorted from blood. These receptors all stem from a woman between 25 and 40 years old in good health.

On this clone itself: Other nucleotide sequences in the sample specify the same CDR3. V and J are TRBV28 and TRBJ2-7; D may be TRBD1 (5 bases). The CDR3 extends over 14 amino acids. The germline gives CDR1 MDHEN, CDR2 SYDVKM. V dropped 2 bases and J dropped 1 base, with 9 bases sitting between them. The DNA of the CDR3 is TGTGCCAGCAGTTTAGGCAGGGTATCCTACGAGCAGTACTTC. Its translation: CASSLGRVSYEQYF.

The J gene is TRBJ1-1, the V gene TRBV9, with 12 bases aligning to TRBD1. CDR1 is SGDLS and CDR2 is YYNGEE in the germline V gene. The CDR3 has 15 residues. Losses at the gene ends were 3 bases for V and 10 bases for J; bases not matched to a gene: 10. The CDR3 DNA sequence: TGTGCCAGCAGCGAAGCCGGGACAGGGGGCAATGTAGCTTTCTTT. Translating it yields CASSEAGTGGNVAFF. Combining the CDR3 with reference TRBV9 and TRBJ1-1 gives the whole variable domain DSGVTQTPKHLITATGQRVTLRCSPRSGDLSVYWYQQSLDQGLQFLIQYYNGEERAKGNILERFSAQQFPDLHSELNLSSLELGDSALYFCASSEAGTGGNVAFFGQGTRLTVV.